The T cell receptor beta chain described here comes from a study of OX40 agonist ivuxolimab in advanced cancers. The CDR3 consists of 14 residues. Trimming stripped 0 bases from V and 10 bases from J, with 16 bases between. Per the germline V gene, CDR1 is SGDLS and CDR2 is YYNGEE. Measured with immunoSEQ multiplex PCR; TCRdb has only the in-frame clones, and not every one. Among tens of thousands of clones listed, more than 70% were seen once. Individuals having autoimmune disease history or systemic immunosuppression were not enrolled. The gene calls are TRBV9 and TRBJ2-5; a weak D match, TRBD2 (5 bases). The sequence was collected from an adult with an advanced solid tumor such as melanoma, head and neck, liver or kidney cancer. The sequencing used CD4+ or CD8+ T cells sorted from blood, collected in a trial of the OX40 agonist ivuxolimab. The CDR3 sequence is CASSVDFWPADQYF. In nucleotides, the CDR3 is TGTGCCAGCAGCGTAGATTTTTGGCCAGCGGACCAGTACTTC.